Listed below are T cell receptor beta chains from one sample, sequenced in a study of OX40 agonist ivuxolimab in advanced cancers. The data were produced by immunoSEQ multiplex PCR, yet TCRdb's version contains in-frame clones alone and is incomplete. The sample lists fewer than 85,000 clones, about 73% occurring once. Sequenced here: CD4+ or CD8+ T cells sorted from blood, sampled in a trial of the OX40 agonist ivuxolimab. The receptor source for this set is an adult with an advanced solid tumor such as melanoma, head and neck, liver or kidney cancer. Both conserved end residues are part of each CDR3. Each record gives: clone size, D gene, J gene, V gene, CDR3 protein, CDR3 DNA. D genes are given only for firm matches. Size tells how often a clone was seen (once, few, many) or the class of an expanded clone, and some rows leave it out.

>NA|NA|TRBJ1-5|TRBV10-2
CASSESRFQNQPQHF
TGCGCCAGCAGTGAGTCGAGGTTTCAAAATCAGCCCCAGCATTTT
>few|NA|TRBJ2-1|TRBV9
CASSVAGTRSYNEQFF
TGTGCCAGCAGCGTAGCGGGGACACGCTCCTACAATGAGCAGTTCTTC
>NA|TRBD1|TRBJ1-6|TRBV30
CAWRQGANGSPLHF
TGTGCCTGGAGGCAGGGGGCGAACGGATCACCCCTCCACTTT
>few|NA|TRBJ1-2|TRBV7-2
CASSPAGLPGGYTF
TGTGCCAGCAGCCCAGCGGGCCTCCCGGGCGGCTACACCTTC
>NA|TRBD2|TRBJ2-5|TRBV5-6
CAGSSGGPGETQYF
TGTGCCGGGTCTAGCGGGGGACCGGGTGAGACCCAGTACTTC
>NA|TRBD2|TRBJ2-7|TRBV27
CASSYQTSGTSYEQYF
TGTGCCAGCAGTTACCAGACTAGCGGTACCTCCTACGAGCAGTACTTC
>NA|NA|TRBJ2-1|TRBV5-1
CASSLGQPYNEQFF
TGCGCCAGCAGCTTAGGACAGCCTTACAATGAGCAGTTCTTC
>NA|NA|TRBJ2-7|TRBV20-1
CSARNGGEQYF
TGCAGTGCTAGAAATGGGGGCGAGCAGTACTTC
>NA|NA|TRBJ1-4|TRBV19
CASSIDAGYNEKLFF
TGTGCCAGTAGTATAGACGCAGGGTATAATGAAAAACTGTTTTTT
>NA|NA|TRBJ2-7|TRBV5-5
CASSAGPDPYEQYF
TGTGCCAGCAGCGCCGGGCCCGACCCCTACGAGCAGTACTTC
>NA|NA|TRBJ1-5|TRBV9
CASRRPNQQGNSNQPQHF
TGTGCCAGCAGACGACCAAACCAACAGGGAAACAGCAATCAGCCCCAGCATTTT
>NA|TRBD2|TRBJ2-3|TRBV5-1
CASSLAGWTSGGPPDTQYF
TGCGCCAGCAGCTTGGCCGGATGGACTAGCGGGGGGCCTCCGGATACGCAGTATTTT
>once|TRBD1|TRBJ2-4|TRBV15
CATSRDGQGGLWYF
TGTGCCACCAGCAGAGATGGACAGGGTGGGTTATGGTACTTC
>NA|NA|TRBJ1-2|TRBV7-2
CASSYSTGPTYGYTF
TGTGCCAGCAGCTATTCGACAGGTCCCACCTATGGCTACACCTTC
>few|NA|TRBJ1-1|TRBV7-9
CASSFTGKNTEAFF
TGTGCCAGCAGCTTCACAGGGAAGAACACTGAAGCTTTCTTT
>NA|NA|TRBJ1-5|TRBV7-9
CASSLFRGTNGNQPQHF
TGTGCCAGCAGCTTATTTCGCGGGACCAACGGGAATCAGCCCCAGCATTTT
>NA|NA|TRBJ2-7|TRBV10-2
CASSEKSRTASYEQYF
TGCGCCAGCAGTGAGAAGTCCAGGACAGCCTCCTACGAGCAGTACTTC
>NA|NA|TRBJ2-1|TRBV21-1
CASSKALRGNSYNEQFF
TGTGCCAGCAGCAAAGCTCTCCGGGGTAATTCCTACAATGAGCAGTTCTTC
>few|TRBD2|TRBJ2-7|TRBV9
CASSVARASGRNEQYF
TGTGCCAGCAGCGTAGCTAGGGCTAGCGGGAGGAACGAGCAGTACTTC
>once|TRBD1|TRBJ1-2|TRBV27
CASSSWTGGRYGYTF
TGTGCCAGCAGTTCATGGACAGGGGGGAGGTATGGCTACACCTTC
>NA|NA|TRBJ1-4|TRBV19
CASSPQGVYEKLFF
TGTGCCAGTAGCCCCCAGGGAGTTTATGAAAAACTGTTTTTT
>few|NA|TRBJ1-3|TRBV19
CATSDKPSGNTIYF
TGTGCCACCTCAGACAAACCCTCTGGAAACACCATATATTTT
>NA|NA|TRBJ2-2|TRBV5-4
CASSLGNRASTGELFF
TGTGCCAGCAGCTTAGGTAACAGGGCTAGCACCGGGGAGCTGTTTTTT
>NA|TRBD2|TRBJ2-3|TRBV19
CASSIDSGYTDTQYF
TGTGCCAGTAGTATAGATAGCGGGTACACAGATACGCAGTATTTT
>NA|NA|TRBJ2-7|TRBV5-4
CASSLSGGLSYEQYF
TGTGCCAGCAGCTTGTCAGGGGGGCTCTCCTACGAGCAGTACTTC
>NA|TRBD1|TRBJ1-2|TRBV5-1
CASSLAGTAPDGYTF
TGCGCCAGCAGCTTGGCCGGGACAGCGCCGGATGGCTACACCTTC
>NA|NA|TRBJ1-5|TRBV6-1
CASSEGSGDNQPQHF
TGTGCCAGCAGTGAAGGATCAGGGGATAATCAGCCCCAGCATTTT
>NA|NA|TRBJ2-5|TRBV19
CASSRSTGAGGQETQYF
TGTGCCAGTAGTCGGTCCACAGGGGCCGGGGGCCAAGAGACCCAGTACTTC
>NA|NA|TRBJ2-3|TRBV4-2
CASSQDWGLARGTDTQYF
TGTGCCAGCAGCCAAGATTGGGGGTTGGCTCGTGGCACAGATACGCAGTATTTT
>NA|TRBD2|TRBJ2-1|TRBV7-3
CASSLLGLAIYNEQFF
TGTGCCAGCAGCTTACTGGGACTAGCGATATACAATGAGCAGTTCTTC
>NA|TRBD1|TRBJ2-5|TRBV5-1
CASSEPPGTGTEETQYF
TGCGCCAGCAGCGAACCACCCGGGACAGGGACGGAAGAGACCCAGTACTTC
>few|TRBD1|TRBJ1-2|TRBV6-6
CASSSHTGGGYGYTF
TGTGCCAGCAGTTCTCACACAGGGGGAGGATATGGCTACACCTTC